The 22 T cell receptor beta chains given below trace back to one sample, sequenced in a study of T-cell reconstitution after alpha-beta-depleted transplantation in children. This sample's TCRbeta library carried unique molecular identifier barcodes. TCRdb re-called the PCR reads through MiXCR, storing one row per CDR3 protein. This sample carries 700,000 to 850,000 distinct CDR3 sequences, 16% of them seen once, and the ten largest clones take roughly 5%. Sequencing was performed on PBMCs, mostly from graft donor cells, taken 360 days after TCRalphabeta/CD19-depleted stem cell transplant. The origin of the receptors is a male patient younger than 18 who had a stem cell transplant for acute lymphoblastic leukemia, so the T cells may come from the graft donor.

The CDR3 reads CASSPPALGYNEQFF. The CDR3 coding sequence is TGTGCCAGCTCACCACCAGCACTGGGCTACAATGAGCAGTTCTTC. This chain links TRBV18 with TRBJ2-1; D gene ambiguous. Germline V gene lookup returns CDR1 KGHSH and CDR2 LQKENI. This CDR3 is built from 15 residues. V was shortened by 0 bases and J by 3 bases, with 9 bases between the two germline ends.

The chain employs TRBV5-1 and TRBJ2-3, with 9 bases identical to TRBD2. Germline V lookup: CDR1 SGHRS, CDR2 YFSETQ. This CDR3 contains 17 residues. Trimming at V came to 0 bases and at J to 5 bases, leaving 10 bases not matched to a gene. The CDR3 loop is CASSLAVAGGPIDTQYF. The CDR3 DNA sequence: TGCGCCAGCAGCTTGGCCGTGGCGGGAGGGCCGATAGATACGCAGTATTTT.

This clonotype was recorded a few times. The CDR3 coding sequence is TGCGCCAGCAGCCCCAGGGCGGTCACAGATACGCAGTATTTT. It specifies CASSPRAVTDTQYF. J is TRBJ2-3 and V is TRBV5-1; D may be TRBD1 (5 bases). This CDR3 spans 14 amino acids. V shed 4 bases and J shed 2 bases, with 11 bases lying between them. Germline CDR1 SGHRS, CDR2 YFSETQ. The whole variable domain, remainder taken from reference TRBV5-1 and TRBJ2-3, is KAGVTQTPRYLIKTRGQQVTLSCSPISGHRSVSWYQQTPGQGLQFLFEYFSETQRNKGNFPGRFSGRQFSNSRSEMNVSTLELGDSALYLCASSPRAVTDTQYFGPGTRLTVL.

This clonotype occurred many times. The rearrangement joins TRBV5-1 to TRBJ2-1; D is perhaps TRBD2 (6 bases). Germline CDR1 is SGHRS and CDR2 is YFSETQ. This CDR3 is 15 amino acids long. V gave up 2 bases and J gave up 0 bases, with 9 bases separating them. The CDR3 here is CASSFRDFSYNEQFF. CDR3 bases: TGCGCCAGCAGCTTCCGGGACTTCTCCTACAATGAGCAGTTCTTC.

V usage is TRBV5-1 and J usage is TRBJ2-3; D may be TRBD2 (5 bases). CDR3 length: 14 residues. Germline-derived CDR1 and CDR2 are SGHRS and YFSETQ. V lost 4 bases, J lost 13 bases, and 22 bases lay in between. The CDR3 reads CASSPGSTRENEYF. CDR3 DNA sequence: TGCGCCAGCAGCCCGGGGTCGACTCGAGAAAATGAGTATTTT.

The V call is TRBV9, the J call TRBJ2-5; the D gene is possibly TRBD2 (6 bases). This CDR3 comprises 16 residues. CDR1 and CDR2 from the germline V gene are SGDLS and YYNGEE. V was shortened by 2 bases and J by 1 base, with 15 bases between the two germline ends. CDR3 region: CASSVLAGLVQETQYF. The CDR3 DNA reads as TGTGCCAGCAGCGTCTTGGCGGGACTGGTCCAAGAGACCCAGTACTTC.

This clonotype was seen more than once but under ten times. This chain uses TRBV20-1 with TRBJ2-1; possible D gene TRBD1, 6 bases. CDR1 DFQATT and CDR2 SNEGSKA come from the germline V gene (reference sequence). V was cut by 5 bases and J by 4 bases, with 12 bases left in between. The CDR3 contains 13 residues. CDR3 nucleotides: TGCAGTGCTCAGGGGACGGTATACAATGAGCAGTTCTTC. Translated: CSAQGTVYNEQFF.

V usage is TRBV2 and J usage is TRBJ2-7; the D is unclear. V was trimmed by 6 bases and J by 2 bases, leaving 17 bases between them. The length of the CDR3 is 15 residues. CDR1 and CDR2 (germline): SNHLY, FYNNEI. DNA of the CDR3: TGTGCCAGCAGAGTACAGACGATCCAGGCCTACGAGCAGTACTTC. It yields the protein CASRVQTIQAYEQYF.

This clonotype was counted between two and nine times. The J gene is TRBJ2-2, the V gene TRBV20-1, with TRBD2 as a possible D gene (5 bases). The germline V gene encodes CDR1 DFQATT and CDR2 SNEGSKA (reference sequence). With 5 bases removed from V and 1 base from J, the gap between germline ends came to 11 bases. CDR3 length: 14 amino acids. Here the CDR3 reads CSAGRGLNTGELFF. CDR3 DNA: TGCAGTGCTGGCCGCGGGCTGAACACCGGGGAGCTGTTTTTT.

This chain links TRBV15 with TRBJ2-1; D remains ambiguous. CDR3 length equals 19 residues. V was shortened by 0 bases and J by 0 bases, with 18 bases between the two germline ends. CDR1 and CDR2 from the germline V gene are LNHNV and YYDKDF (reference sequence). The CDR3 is CATSREANPALSSYNEQFF. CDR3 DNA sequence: TGTGCCACCAGCAGAGAAGCTAATCCAGCGCTTAGCTCCTACAATGAGCAGTTCTTC.

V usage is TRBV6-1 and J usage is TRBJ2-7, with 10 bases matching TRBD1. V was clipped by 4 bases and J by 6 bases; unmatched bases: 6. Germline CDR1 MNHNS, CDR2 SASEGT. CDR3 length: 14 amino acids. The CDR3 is CASSATGQGSEQYF. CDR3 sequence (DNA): TGTGCCAGCAGTGCCACGGGACAGGGGAGCGAGCAGTACTTC.

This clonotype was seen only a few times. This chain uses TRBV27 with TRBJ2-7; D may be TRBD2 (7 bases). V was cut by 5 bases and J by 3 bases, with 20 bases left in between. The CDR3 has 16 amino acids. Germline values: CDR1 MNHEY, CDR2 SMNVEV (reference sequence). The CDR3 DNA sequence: TGTGCCAGCAGTACCCTCCGGGGGGCCTCCTTCTACGAGCAGTACTTC. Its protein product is CASSTLRGASFYEQYF.

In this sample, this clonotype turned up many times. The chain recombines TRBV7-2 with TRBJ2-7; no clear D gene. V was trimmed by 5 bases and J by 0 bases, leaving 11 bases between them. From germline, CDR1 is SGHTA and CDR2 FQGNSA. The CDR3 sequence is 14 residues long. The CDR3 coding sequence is TGTGCCAGCAGCCGCTTGATGAGCTCCTACGAGCAGTACTTC. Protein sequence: CASSRLMSSYEQYF. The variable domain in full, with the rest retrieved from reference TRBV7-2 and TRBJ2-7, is GAGVSQSPSNKVTEKGKDVELRCDPISGHTALYWYRQSLGQGLEFLIYFQGNSAPDKSGLPSDRFSAERTGGSVSTLTIQRTQQEDSAVYLCASSRLMSSYEQYFGPGTRLTVT.

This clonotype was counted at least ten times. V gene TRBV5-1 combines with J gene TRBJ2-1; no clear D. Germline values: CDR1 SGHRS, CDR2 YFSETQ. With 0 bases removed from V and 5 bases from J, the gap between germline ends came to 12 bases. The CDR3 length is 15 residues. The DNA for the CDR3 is TGCGCCAGCAGCTTGGGGTCTCTAAACGACAATGAGCAGTTCTTC. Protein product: CASSLGSLNDNEQFF. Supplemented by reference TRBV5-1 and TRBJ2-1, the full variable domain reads KAGVTQTPRYLIKTRGQQVTLSCSPISGHRSVSWYQQTPGQGLQFLFEYFSETQRNKGNFPGRFSGRQFSNSRSEMNVSTLELGDSALYLCASSLGSLNDNEQFFGPGTRLTVL.

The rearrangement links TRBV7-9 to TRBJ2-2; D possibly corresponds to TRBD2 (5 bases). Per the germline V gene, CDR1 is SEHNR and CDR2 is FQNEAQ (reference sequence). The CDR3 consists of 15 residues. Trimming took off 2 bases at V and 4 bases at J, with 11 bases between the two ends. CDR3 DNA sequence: TGTGCCAGCAGCTTACTGGCGGGCCTCACCGGGGAGCTGTTTTTT. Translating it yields CASSLLAGLTGELFF.

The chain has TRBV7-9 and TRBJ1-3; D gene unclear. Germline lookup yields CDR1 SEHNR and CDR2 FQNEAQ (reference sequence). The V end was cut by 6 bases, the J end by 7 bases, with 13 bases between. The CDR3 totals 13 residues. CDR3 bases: TGTGCCAGCAGTCCGGGAGGGTCGAACACCATATATTTT. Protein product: CASSPGGSNTIYF. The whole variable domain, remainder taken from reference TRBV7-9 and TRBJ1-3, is DTGVSQNPRHKITKRGQNVTFRCDPISEHNRLYWYRQTLGQGPEFLTYFQNEAQLEKSRLLSDRFSAERPKGSFSTLEIQRTEQGDSAMYLCASSPGGSNTIYFGEGSWLTVV.

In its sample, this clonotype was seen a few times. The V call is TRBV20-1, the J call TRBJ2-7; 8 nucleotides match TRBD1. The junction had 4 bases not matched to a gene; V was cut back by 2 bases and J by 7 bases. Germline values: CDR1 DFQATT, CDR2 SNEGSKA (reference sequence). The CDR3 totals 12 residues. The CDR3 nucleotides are TGCAGTGCTAGACCGACAGGGGATGAGCAGTACTTC. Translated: CSARPTGDEQYF.

The CDR3 DNA is TGTGCCAGCAGCAAAGTCCTCATAGATACGCAGTATTTT. Protein product: CASSKVLIDTQYF. The chain couples TRBV7-8 to TRBJ2-3; the D is unclear. CDR1 is SGHVS and CDR2 is FQNEAQ in the germline V gene. Between the trimmed V and J ends, which lost 5 bases and 5 bases, there was a span of 11 bases. The CDR3 loop spans 13 amino acids.

CDR3 in DNA: TGCGCCAGCAGCTTGGCGGACGGGAACACTGAAGCTTTCTTT. This translates into CASSLADGNTEAFF. The J gene is TRBJ1-1, the V gene TRBV5-1; D gene unclear. CDR3 length equals 14 residues. Trimming cost V 0 bases and J 1 base, with 7 bases left between them. Germline CDR1 is SGHRS and CDR2 is YFSETQ.

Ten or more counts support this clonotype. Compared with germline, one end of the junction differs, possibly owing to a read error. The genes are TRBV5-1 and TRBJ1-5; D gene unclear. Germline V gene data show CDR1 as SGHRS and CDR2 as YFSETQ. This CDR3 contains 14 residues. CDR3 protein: CASSLDGSNQPQHF. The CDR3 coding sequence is TGTGCCAGCAGCTTAGACGGTAGCAATCAGCCCCAGCATTTT.

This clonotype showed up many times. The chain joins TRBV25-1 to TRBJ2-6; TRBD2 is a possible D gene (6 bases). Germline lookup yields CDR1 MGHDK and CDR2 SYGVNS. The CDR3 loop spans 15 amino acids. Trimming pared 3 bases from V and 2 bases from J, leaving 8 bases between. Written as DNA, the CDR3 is TGTGCCAGCAGTGACGGAGGGGCTGGGGCCAACGTCCTGACTTTC. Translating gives CASSDGGAGANVLTF.

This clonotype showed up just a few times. CDR3 loop: CASRGSGQGPTDTQYF. The CDR3 DNA is TGCGCCAGCAGGGGATCGGGACAGGGCCCCACAGATACGCAGTATTTT. The chain couples TRBV4-1 to TRBJ2-3; 9 nucleotides agree with TRBD1. V shed 6 bases, J shed 2 bases, and the junction held 9 bases outside the gene matches. From germline, CDR1 is MGHRA and CDR2 YSYEKL. The length of the CDR3 is 16 residues.